This T cell receptor (beta chain) was sequenced during a study of blood T cell repertoires in COVID-19. Overall study context: T cells, B-cell-depleted T cells, or PBMCs supplied cDNA or gDNA.

Everyone who took part was roughly 18 to 89 years old, and they came from about two dozen US areas. Participant reports of clinical history set cohort assignment. Measured with immunoSEQ multiplex PCR; TCRdb has only the in-frame clones, and not every one. The profile shows approximately 250,000 clones, 88% of them singletons. With 0 bases clipped from V and 4 bases from J, the junction kept 0 bases outside the gene matches. The CDR3 has 13 amino acids. CDR1 SGHVS and CDR2 FNYEAQ come from the germline V gene. The rearrangement links TRBV7-6 to TRBJ2-7; 7 positions match TRBD2. This receptor was obtained from a woman in her 30s who had recovered from COVID-19. The specimen sequenced was PBMCs or T cells enriched from blood (not recorded which). The CDR3 loop is CASSLAGGYEQYF. The DNA for the CDR3 is TGTGCCAGCAGCTTAGCGGGAGGGTACGAGCAGTACTTC.